This T cell receptor (beta chain) derives from a study of monozygotic twins with inflammatory bowel disease. Study outcomes and limitations: On the inverse Simpson index, IBD patients scored lower for TCRbeta diversity than healthy co-twins. Nothing supported a single strong signal or clonotype that was associated with IBD.

This CDR3 has 14 amino acids. The germline V gene encodes CDR1 SGHRS and CDR2 YFSETQ. TCRdb re-called the 5' RACE reads, yielding one record per CDR3 amino acid sequence without DNA. The sample's table shows some 170,000 distinct CDR3 sequences. Points on this clonotype: The antigen remains unidentified.

V is TRBV5-1 and J is TRBJ1-2; lacking DNA, the TRBD1 call made by TCRdb goes unchecked. The receptor's source is a human donor with ulcerative colitis or Crohn's disease, or a healthy co-twin of an affected twin (not recorded which). The material sequenced was blood. CDR3 residues: CASSLPGTAYGYTF. Using reference TRBV5-1 and TRBJ1-2 for the parts outside the CDR3, the full variable domain is KAGVTQTPRYLIKTRGQQVTLSCSPISGHRSVSWYQQTPGQGLQFLFEYFSETQRNKGNFPGRFSGRQFSNSRSEMNVSTLELGDSALYLCASSLPGTAYGYTFGSGTRLTVV.